This T cell receptor beta chain comes out of a study of blood T cell repertoires in COVID-19. Background on the study: Collection of acute and convalescent COVID-19 samples took place in the United States, Italy and Spain. Sources were T cells, B-cell-depleted T cells, or PBMCs; the material itself was cDNA or gDNA.

As concerns this clone: Other nucleotide sequences from this sample produce the same CDR3.

The authors' processing: Estimation of nucleated cell counts was performed using reference gene primer amplification. TCRdb's table, derived via immunoSEQ multiplex PCR, lists solely in-frame clones and lacks some. The V and J calls and clone size come from that table; D and trimming were worked out from the DNA. The table includes about 90,000 clones, about 91% detected once. This CDR3 region has 15 residues. Germline-derived CDR1 and CDR2 are SGHRS and YFSETQ. After removal of 4 bases from V and 3 bases from J, the junction contained 7 bases not matched to a gene. This clonotype originated in a human donor with active COVID-19. The donor label of this sample is uncertain. The chain recombines TRBV5-1 with TRBJ2-5, with 9 bases fitting TRBD2. Sequencing was performed on peripheral blood. In nucleotides, the CDR3 is TGCGCCAGCAGCCGCGGGGGGGGCCCCAAAGAGACCCAGTACTTC. Translation: CASSRGGGPKETQYF.